These 27 T cell receptor beta chains originate from one sample sequenced in a study of CD8+ T cells in alopecia areata. Extracted RNA was reverse transcribed, and the resulting cDNA served as sequencing template. TCRdb keeps only in-frame clones here, not all; method: immunoSEQ multiplex PCR. The sample has over 100,000 clones, none seen only once. Sequencing input: lesional skin. These receptors were collected from a C3H/HeJ mouse with alopecia areata. The mouse strain carries the MHC haplotype H2-k.

In the case of this clone: The DNA translation disagrees with the TCRdb protein at residue 12, so the protein in this description comes from the DNA. The gene symbols are mouse symbols. The read terminates 3 residues before the CDR3 end, so the remaining end is supplied by the germline J gene. The rearrangement links TRBV1 to TRBJ1-6, with D possibly being TRBD1 (6 bases). Being an ORF, TRBJ1-6 has a function that is uncertain. Trimming removed 2 bases from V and 7 bases from J, with 12 bases in between. Germline V gene data show CDR1 as NSQYPW and CDR2 as LRSPGD (reference sequence). The CDR3 runs to 15 residues. CDR3 amino acids: CTCSATGHGNSPLYF. Incomplete CDR3 DNA: TGCACCTGCAGTGCAACAGGGCACGGAAATTCGCCC.

This clone was seen more than once but under ten times. Mouse names are used for the genes. The read finishes 4 residues shy of the CDR3 end, and the germline J gene is used to complete it. The chain carries TRBV13-2 and TRBJ2-1; TRBD1 matches 7 bases. The CDR3 consists of 15 residues. The V gene's germline CDR1 is NNHNN and CDR2 SYGAGS (reference sequence). Losses at the gene ends were 3 bases for V and 3 bases for J; bases not matched to a gene: 6. The CDR3 DNA, read in part, is TGTGCCAGCGGTGCCCCGACAGGGCCCTATGCT. Encoded protein: CASGAPTGPYA. The full CDR3 sequence reads CASGAPTGPYAEQFF.

Remarks on this clone: The protein listed by TCRdb differs at residue 11 from the translated DNA, so the DNA translation is shown. The gene symbols are mouse symbols. The CDR3 extends 3 residues past the end of the read, so its final part is completed from the germline J gene. The V call is TRBV13-3, the J call TRBJ1-3; TRBD1 is a possible D gene (6 bases). The CDR3 contains 14 residues. V was cut by 4 bases and J by 4 bases, with 12 bases left in between. Looked up from germline, CDR1 is NNHDY and CDR2 is SYVADS. The CDR3 region is CASSPQGLGNTLYF. The DNA read from the CDR3 is TGTGCCAGCAGTCCACAGGGTCTCGGAAATACG.

This clone was seen more than once but under ten times. Mouse names are used for the genes. The read falls 4 residues short of the CDR3 end, and the missing part is taken from the germline J gene. V usage is TRBV16 and J usage is TRBJ2-7; 11 bases align to TRBD1. The germline CDR1 and CDR2 sequences are SGHSA and FRNQAP. This CDR3 comprises 14 residues. CDR3: CASSSGQGANEQYF. CDR3 DNA, as far as it was read: TGTGCAAGCAGCTCCGGACAGGGGGCGAAT.

There are many counts of this clone. Genes here carry mouse names. Read coverage stops 4 residues before the CDR3 terminus; the germline J gene supplies the remainder. This chain links TRBV13-3 with TRBJ2-7; 10 bases line up with TRBD2. The germline V gene has CDR1 NNHDY and CDR2 SYVADS. Losses at the gene ends were 3 bases for V and 3 bases for J; bases not matched to a gene: 3. This CDR3 spans 14 amino acids. CDR3 DNA, as far as it was read: TGTGCCAGCAGTGCGGACTGGGGGCTCTAT. This encodes CASSADWGLY. The whole CDR3 is CASSADWGLYEQYF.

About this clone: Germline and genes here are mouse. The part of the CDR3 DNA that was read is TGCACCTGCAGTGTTCCGGGACTGGGGGGTGCAGAA. Amino acids: CTCSVPGLGGAE. The whole CDR3 region reads CTCSVPGLGGAETLYF. The chain carries TRBV1 and TRBJ2-3, with TRBD2 matching over 11 bases. The observed sequence ends 4 residues before the CDR3 terminus, with the missing tail filled in from the germline J gene. V was clipped by 4 bases and J by 1 base; unmatched bases: 4. Looked up from germline, CDR1 is NSQYPW and CDR2 is LRSPGD (reference sequence). The CDR3 consists of 16 residues. The full variable domain, completed using reference TRBV1 and TRBJ2-3, is VTLLEQNPRWRLVPRGQAVNLRCILKNSQYPWMSWYQQDLQKQLQWLFTLRSPGDKEVKSLPGADYLATRVTDTELRLQVANMSQGRTLYCTCSVPGLGGAETLYFGSGTRLTVL.

This clone was seen repeatedly, ten times or more. Gene labels here are mouse ones. The CDR3 end lies 4 residues beyond the end of the read and is filled in from the germline J gene. The chain combines TRBV13-3 with TRBJ2-1; 9 bases are a match to TRBD2. The CDR3 consists of 16 residues. J gave up 3 bases and V 0 bases, and 4 bases lay outside the gene matches. Per the germline V gene, CDR1 is NNHDY and CDR2 is SYVADS. CDR3: CASSDAPGGGYAEQFF. The part of the CDR3 DNA that was read is TGTGCCAGCAGTGATGCACCTGGGGGGGGCTATGCT.

To note about this clone: Gene names refer to mouse genes. Read data end 4 residues before the CDR3 end; the end is taken from the germline J gene. The chain uses TRBV19 and TRBJ2-4; 10 bases map to TRBD1. Germline V CDR1 and CDR2: FNHDT, SITEND (reference sequence). V was clipped by 4 bases and J by 1 base; unmatched bases: 9. The CDR3 length is 17 residues. The sequenced part of the CDR3 DNA is TGTGCCAGCAGTCCCGGGACAGGGGAAGAGGGTCAAAAC. It codes for CASSPGTGEEGQN. The whole CDR3 reads CASSPGTGEEGQNTLYF.

In this sample, this clone turned up many times. The gene names given are mouse names. The read gets to within 4 residues of the CDR3 end, and the germline J gene fills in the rest. The V gene is TRBV16, the J gene TRBJ2-1, with 8 bases aligning to TRBD2. Germline CDR1 SGHSA, CDR2 FRNQAP. V shed 8 bases, J shed 3 bases, and the junction held 0 bases outside the gene matches. CDR3 length: 12 residues. The CDR3 loop reads CASGTGYAEQFF. The CDR3 DNA, read in part, is TGTGCAAGCGGGACTGGCTATGCT.

As concerns this clone: At residue 10, the DNA translation does not agree with TCRdb's protein; the protein displayed here is the one encoded by the DNA. The gene symbols are mouse symbols. The CDR3 is cut off 3 residues early in the read; its end comes from the germline J gene. The chain carries TRBV1 and TRBJ1-6, with D tentatively TRBD1 (5 bases). TRBJ1-6 qualifies as an ORF whose function is uncertain. The V end was cut by 1 base, the J end by 11 bases, with 9 bases between. The length of the CDR3 is 13 residues. The germline V gene has CDR1 NSQYPW and CDR2 LRSPGD (reference sequence). Incomplete CDR3 DNA: TGCACCTGCAGTGCAGGGGGCGAGGCGCCC. Protein: CTCSAGGEAP. The CDR3 reads in full as CTCSAGGEAPLYF.

Concerning this clone: The genes and germline here are from mouse. The read ends 4 residues before the CDR3 terminus; that terminus is restored from the germline J gene. The V call is TRBV1, the J call TRBJ1-4, with 12 bases aligning to TRBD1. The V gene's germline CDR1 is NSQYPW and CDR2 LRSPGD (reference sequence). The CDR3 is 17 residues long. The covered CDR3 bases are TGCACCTGCAGTGCAGATGGGGACAGGGGGCGAGGCGAA. This sequence encodes CTCSADGDRGRGE. The CDR3 in full is CTCSADGDRGRGERLFF. The full variable domain, rest sourced from reference TRBV1 and TRBJ1-4, is VTLLEQNPRWRLVPRGQAVNLRCILKNSQYPWMSWYQQDLQKQLQWLFTLRSPGDKEVKSLPGADYLATRVTDTELRLQVANMSQGRTLYCTCSADGDRGRGERLFFGHGTKLSVL.

This clone was observed a few times. Gene names and germline match the mouse. Coverage ceases 4 residues before the CDR3 finishes, and the germline J gene fills in the end. V gene TRBV1 combines with J gene TRBJ1-2; weak D call: TRBD1 (6 bases). Trimming removed 4 bases at V and 2 bases at J, with 11 bases between. The CDR3 has 14 residues. The germline CDR1 and CDR2 sequences are NSQYPW and LRSPGD (reference sequence). The CDR3 sequence is CTCSVYRENSDYTF. The sequenced part of the CDR3 DNA is TGCACCTGCAGTGTCTACAGGGAGAACTCC. Complete variable domain (other parts from reference TRBV1 and TRBJ1-2): VTLLEQNPRWRLVPRGQAVNLRCILKNSQYPWMSWYQQDLQKQLQWLFTLRSPGDKEVKSLPGADYLATRVTDTELRLQVANMSQGRTLYCTCSVYRENSDYTFGSGTRLLVI.

The sample holds a few counts of this clone. These gene names are mouse names. The read finishes 4 residues shy of the CDR3 end, and the germline J gene is used to complete it. V and J are TRBV13-1 and TRBJ2-7, with D uncertain. Looked up from germline, CDR1 is NSHNY and CDR2 is SYGAGN. The V end was cut by 3 bases, the J end by 0 bases, with 7 bases between. The CDR3 is made up of 13 amino acids. The covered CDR3 bases are TGTGCCAGCAGTGGACACCGCTCCTAT. Residues: CASSGHRSY. The whole CDR3 protein is CASSGHRSYEQYF.

This clone has more than one count but fewer than ten. Any gene name here is a mouse gene name. The CDR3 sequence is CASSHLGGRTGQLYF. The covered CDR3 bases are TGTGCCAGCTCCCACCTGGGGGGGCGCACCGGG. The chain employs TRBV12-1 and TRBJ2-2; 10 nucleotides align to TRBD2. The CDR3 end lies 4 residues beyond the end of the read and is filled in from the germline J gene. The CDR3 runs 15 residues. After removal of 4 bases from V and 4 bases from J, the junction contained 5 bases not matched to a gene. From germline, CDR1 is SGHSN and CDR2 HYEKVE.

Concerning this clone: Each gene name is a mouse one. The read ends 4 residues before the CDR3 terminus; that terminus is restored from the germline J gene. V usage is TRBV13-3 and J usage is TRBJ2-2, with a weak D call TRBD1 (7 bases). V lost 3 bases to trimming and J lost 4 bases, with 10 bases between them. The CDR3 length is 14 residues. Germline V gives CDR1 NNHDY, CDR2 SYVADS. This CDR3 reads CASSGRGPTGQLYF. The CDR3 DNA, read in part, is TGTGCCAGCAGTGGAAGGGGGCCCACCGGG.

The table lists this clone with a few counts. These gene names are mouse names. The read terminates 4 residues before the CDR3 end, so the remaining end is supplied by the germline J gene. The gene calls are TRBV1 and TRBJ2-7; TRBD1 agrees at 10 bases. The CDR3 covers 15 residues. CDR1 and CDR2 from the germline V gene are NSQYPW and LRSPGD (reference sequence). CDR3 loop: CTCSARQGAIYEQYF. The sequenced part of the CDR3 DNA is TGCACCTGCAGTGCCCGACAGGGGGCGATTTAT.

On this clone: The gene symbols are mouse symbols. Read coverage stops 4 residues before the CDR3 terminus; the germline J gene supplies the remainder. The chain combines TRBV13-3 with TRBJ1-1; unclear D gene. There are 14 residues in the CDR3. V lost 9 bases, J lost 0 bases, and 15 bases lay in between. The germline gives CDR1 NNHDY, CDR2 SYVADS. The sequenced part of the CDR3 DNA is TGTGCCACCCCCCGAGGTTATGCAAACACA. It codes for CATPRGYANT. The whole CDR3 reads CATPRGYANTEVFF.

Concerning this clone itself: Here the gene names and germline are mouse. Sequencing ends 4 residues short of the CDR3 end; the germline J gene provides the rest. V usage is TRBV1 and J usage is TRBJ1-1; D remains ambiguous. The V gene lost 0 bases and the J gene lost 2 bases, with 10 bases spanning the gap. This CDR3 is built from 15 residues. Germline V CDR1 and CDR2: NSQYPW, LRSPGD (reference sequence). The CDR3 DNA, read in part, is TGCACCTGCAGTGCAGATCCTCCAGTTAACACA. As protein: CTCSADPPVNT. The whole CDR3 protein is CTCSADPPVNTEVFF.

Concerning this clone itself: Gene names refer to mouse genes. The read stops 4 residues short of the end of the CDR3; the missing end is completed from the germline J gene. V and J are TRBV1 and TRBJ2-7; D not certain. The germline V gene encodes CDR1 NSQYPW and CDR2 LRSPGD (reference sequence). Trimming removed 0 bases at V and 0 bases at J, with 9 bases between. CDR3 length equals 15 residues. The CDR3 sequence is CTCSADSTNSYEQYF. CDR3 DNA (partial): TGCACCTGCAGTGCAGATTCCACAAACTCCTAT.

With regard to this clone: Mouse gene names and germline throughout. The read comes to an end 4 residues before the CDR3 does, leaving the germline J gene to fill in the end. The rearrangement links TRBV13-3 to TRBJ1-2; 8 nucleotides match TRBD1. The trim removed 2 bases at V and 0 bases at J, leaving 3 bases unmatched. CDR1 and CDR2 (germline): NNHDY, SYVADS. The CDR3 is 15 amino acids. This CDR3 is CASSENRGTNSDYTF. The sequenced part of the CDR3 DNA is TGTGCCAGCAGTGAGAACAGGGGGACAAACTCC.

This clone was recorded a few times. The gene names here belong to mouse. The sequence runs out 4 residues before the end of the CDR3; the remainder is reconstructed from the germline J gene. The J gene is TRBJ1-4, the V gene TRBV13-3; TRBD1 might be the D (6 bases). V lost 0 bases and J 1 base, leaving 10 bases between the germline ends. The CDR3 length is 16 residues. Per germline, CDR1 NNHDY and CDR2 SYVADS. CDR3 amino acids: CASSDGTDHSNERLFF. The part of the CDR3 DNA that was read is TGTGCCAGCAGTGATGGGACAGACCATTCCAACGAA.

This clone has only a few counts. Genes and germline come from the mouse. The CDR3 end falls 4 residues outside the read, so it is completed with the germline J gene. This chain uses TRBV13-2 with TRBJ2-3, with 8 bases fitting TRBD2. This CDR3 has 17 residues. V was clipped by 0 bases and J by 1 base; unmatched bases: 7. CDR1 and CDR2 (germline): NNHNN, SYGAGS (reference sequence). The DNA read from the CDR3 is TGTGCCAGCGGTGATGCCGCTGGGGGGATTGGTGCAGAA. Translated, it gives CASGDAAGGIGAE. The whole CDR3 sequence is CASGDAAGGIGAETLYF.

This clone occurred many times. Gene names and germline refer to mouse. The read falls 4 residues short of the CDR3 end, and the missing part is taken from the germline J gene. The genes are TRBV13-3 and TRBJ2-5; D ambiguous. Germline V lookup: CDR1 NNHDY, CDR2 SYVADS. The CDR3 totals 13 residues. Trimming stripped 2 bases from V and 1 base from J, with 5 bases between. CDR3 region: CASSEPDQDTQYF. The covered CDR3 bases are TGTGCCAGCAGTGAGCCAGACCAAGAC.

As concerns this clone: Gene names refer to mouse genes. The read halts 4 residues ahead of the CDR3 end, with the missing end drawn from the germline J gene. The chain employs TRBV1 and TRBJ2-7; D might be TRBD2 (6 bases). The germline CDR1 and CDR2 sequences are NSQYPW and LRSPGD (reference sequence). CDR3 length: 14 amino acids. This CDR3 is CTCSARAGDYEQYF. The part of the CDR3 DNA that was read is TGCACCTGCAGTGCAAGGGCTGGGGATTAT.

This clone was seen more than once but under ten times. These gene names are mouse names. The read halts 4 residues ahead of the CDR3 end, with the missing end drawn from the germline J gene. This rearrangement joins TRBV13-3 to TRBJ2-3; TRBD2 agrees at 12 bases. Germline values: CDR1 NNHDY, CDR2 SYVADS. With 5 bases clipped from V and 4 bases from J, the junction kept 5 bases outside the gene matches. The CDR3 extends over 15 amino acids. The CDR3 is CASRDWGGATETLYF. The DNA read from the CDR3 is TGTGCCAGCAGAGACTGGGGGGGCGCAACAGAA.

This clone has at least ten counts. The genes are named according to mouse. From the germline J gene comes the end of the CDR3, since the read stops 4 residues before it. The chain uses TRBV13-3 and TRBJ2-5; TRBD1 matches at 9 bases. Germline CDR1 and CDR2: NNHDY and SYVADS. CDR3 length equals 17 residues. The trim removed 0 bases at V and 2 bases at J, leaving 7 bases unmatched. The covered CDR3 bases are TGTGCCAGCAGTGATGCGGCGGGACAGGGCGGCCAAGAC. Protein: CASSDAAGQGGQD. The full CDR3 sequence reads CASSDAAGQGGQDTQYF.

A remark on this clone: The genes are named according to mouse. The read falls 4 residues short of the CDR3 end, and the missing part is taken from the germline J gene. This chain joins TRBV13-3 and TRBJ2-2; 13 positions agree with TRBD2. Germline V gene sequence: CDR1 NNHDY, CDR2 SYVADS. V was clipped by 5 bases and J by 4 bases; unmatched bases: 5. CDR3 size: 16 residues. CDR3 residues: CASRDWGGASTGQLYF. CDR3 bases read: TGTGCCAGCAGGGACTGGGGGGGCGCCAGCACCGGG.